This T cell receptor beta chain was captured by sequencing in a study of blood T cell repertoires in COVID-19. Overall study: Material from acute and convalescent COVID-19 was sourced from the United States, Italy and Spain.

The CDR3 is made up of 15 amino acids. V lost 0 bases and J 2 bases, leaving 8 bases between the germline ends. Looked up from germline, CDR1 is LNHNV and CDR2 is YYDKDF (reference sequence). Authors' data handling: Quantification of nucleated cells was approximated via reference gene primer amplification. TCRdb keeps only in-frame clones here, not all; method: immunoSEQ multiplex PCR. V, J and clone size are those of that table, while D and trimming were read from the DNA. Among around 500,000 clones listed, over 75% were seen once. This clone has only one observation. The sequence came from a human donor in a cohort sampled during active COVID-19. The chain links TRBV15 to TRBJ2-1; D is ambiguous. Input material: peripheral blood. The CDR3 coding sequence is TGTGCCACCAGCAGAGAAGCAGAGGCCTACAATGAGCAGTTCTTC. Residues: CATSREAEAYNEQFF.